This T cell receptor (beta chain) derives from a study of prognosis after radiotherapy for stage I lung cancer. This clonotype has a count of ten or more. Two-round multiplex PCR, the amplification method, yielded TCR beta CDR3 from genomic DNA. TRBV and TRBJ genes each had their own specific primers in first-round PCR. TCRdb re-called the multiplex PCR reads with MiXCR, one entry per CDR3 protein. Of around 27,000 distinct CDR3 sequences in the sample, around 32% are singletons; the top ten hold 12%. CDR1 KGHSH and CDR2 LQKENI come from the germline V gene. J was trimmed by 4 bases and V by 3 bases; bases with no gene match: 7. The CDR3 is 15 amino acids.

This chain links TRBV18 with TRBJ1-1; 8 positions agree with TRBD1. The sample in question was PBMCs, obtained before or after stereotactic body radiation therapy (not recorded which). This clonotype originated in a donor of 50 years or more with non-small cell lung cancer. CDR3 protein: CASSPPTGAVTEAFF. The CDR3 DNA follows: TGTGCCAGCTCACCTCCGACAGGGGCGGTCACTGAAGCTTTCTTT.